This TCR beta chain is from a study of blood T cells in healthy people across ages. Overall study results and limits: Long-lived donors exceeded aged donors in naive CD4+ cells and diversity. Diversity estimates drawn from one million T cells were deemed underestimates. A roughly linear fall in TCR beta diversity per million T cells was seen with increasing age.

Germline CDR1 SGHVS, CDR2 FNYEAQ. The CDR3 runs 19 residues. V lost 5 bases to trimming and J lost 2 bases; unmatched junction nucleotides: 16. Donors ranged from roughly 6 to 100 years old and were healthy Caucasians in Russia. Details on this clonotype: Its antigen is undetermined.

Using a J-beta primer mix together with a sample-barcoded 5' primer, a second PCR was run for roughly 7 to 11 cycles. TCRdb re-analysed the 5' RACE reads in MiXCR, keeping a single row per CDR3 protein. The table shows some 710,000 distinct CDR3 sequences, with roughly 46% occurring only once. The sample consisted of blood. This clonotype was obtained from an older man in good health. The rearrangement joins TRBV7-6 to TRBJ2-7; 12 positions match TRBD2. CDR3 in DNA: TGTGCCAGCAGCCTCCAGGACCTCGGGACTAGCGGGTTTGCCTACGAGCAGTACTTC. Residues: CASSLQDLGTSGFAYEQYF.